This is a list of T cell receptor beta chains from one sample in a study of chemoradiotherapy in HPV16-positive cancers. TCRdb's copy holds only in-frame clones and misses some; the assay was immunoSEQ multiplex PCR. This repertoire shows approximately 2,500 clones, 85% found once; its top ten account for about 8.9%. The specimen comprised tumor tissue, sampled from a patient who underwent chemoradiotherapy. Receptors originate from a human donor with HPV-associated anogenital cancer. CDR3s include the opening cysteine and the closing phenylalanine or tryptophan. Size values are once, few and many counts, or a class for expanded clones, and some rows have none.

V gene: TRBV28
clone size: -
J gene: TRBJ1-2
CDR3 protein: CASSFPGQDGYTF

V gene: TRBV9
clone size: -
J gene: TRBJ2-1
CDR3 protein: CASSVVHCSYNEQFF

V gene: TRBV4-2
clone size: -
J gene: TRBJ2-5
CDR3 protein: CASSPRGEETQYF

V gene: TRBV5-6
clone size: -
J gene: TRBJ1-6
CDR3 protein: CASSLAGTGGNSPLHF

V gene: TRBV5-1
clone size: -
J gene: TRBJ1-5
CDR3 protein: CASSPGQGGNQPQHF

V gene: TRBV27
clone size: once
J gene: TRBJ2-1
CDR3 protein: CASSTPGRAVHNEQFF

V gene: TRBV27
clone size: -
J gene: TRBJ2-7
CDR3 protein: CASSLPSTGRGEQYF

V gene: TRBV5-1
clone size: -
J gene: TRBJ2-7
CDR3 protein: CASSLGLAGTYEQYF

V gene: TRBV15
clone size: few
J gene: TRBJ1-3
CDR3 protein: CATSRDRAAGNTIYF

V gene: TRBV29-1
clone size: -
J gene: TRBJ1-3
CDR3 protein: CSVSGTASGNTIYF

V gene: TRBV19
clone size: -
J gene: TRBJ1-2
CDR3 protein: CASSGGQGYGYTF

V gene: TRBV10-3
clone size: -
J gene: TRBJ2-3
CDR3 protein: CAISKLAGKTDTQYF

V gene: TRBV19
clone size: -
J gene: TRBJ1-1
CDR3 protein: CASRPGGGHTEAFF

V gene: TRBV5-1
clone size: -
J gene: TRBJ2-2
CDR3 protein: CASSWDIGTSNTGELFF

V gene: TRBV7-9
clone size: -
J gene: TRBJ1-2
CDR3 protein: CASSLDSGPNYGYTF

V gene: TRBV18
clone size: -
J gene: TRBJ1-1
CDR3 protein: CASSPRTGNTEAFF

V gene: TRBV9
clone size: once
J gene: TRBJ1-6
CDR3 protein: CASSADRGSGQFSPLHF